The 17 T cell receptor beta chains below come from one sample, sequenced in a study of T cell repertoires in cytomegalovirus infection (dated by TCRdb to between 2018 and 2021). Sequencing was carried out with an Illumina HiSeq 1500. TCRdb took the public reads, trimmed them with fastp at Q25, ran MiXCR for clone calling and kept in-frame beta chains. Entries are consolidated by CDR3 protein sequence, retaining the most common genes and DNA. The sample includes fewer than 550,000 distinct CDR3 sequences, with more than 15% observed a single time. The ten most abundant clones make up 20% to 30% of the sample. Sequenced material: CD8+ T cells from PBMCs. The receptor set was obtained from a human donor in good health (CMV status not recorded). Some clones in this sample may be carry-over from other donors' samples.

CDR3 nucleotide sequence: TGCAGTGCTAGAGATTTGGGAGGACTAGCGGGAGGGAGCTCCTACGAGCAGTACTTC. Translating it yields CSARDLGGLAGGSSYEQYF. The genes are TRBV20-1 and TRBJ2-7; 15 bases map to TRBD2. The CDR3 is made up of 19 amino acids. V shed 0 bases and J 0 bases; nucleotides not matched to a gene: 9. Germline V gene lookup returns CDR1 DFQATT and CDR2 SNEGSKA (reference sequence).

This clonotype was recorded a few times. The rearrangement links TRBV2 to TRBJ1-1; D gene uncertain. The V end was cut by 0 bases, the J end by 1 base, with 12 bases between. The CDR3 covers 16 residues. Germline CDR1 SNHLY, CDR2 FYNNEI. The CDR3 DNA follows: TGTGCCAGCAGTGAAGCGTTGCGGGTTACGAACACTGAAGCTTTCTTT. Encoded protein: CASSEALRVTNTEAFF.

V gene TRBV29-1 combines with J gene TRBJ2-7, with 10 bases aligning to TRBD2. The CDR3 is 14 amino acids. The trim removed 4 bases at V and 5 bases at J, leaving 8 bases unmatched. CDR1 SQVTM and CDR2 ANQGSEA come from the germline V gene. CDR3 sequence reads: CSVASGGKGNEQYF. DNA for the CDR3: TGCAGCGTTGCTAGCGGGGGCAAGGGGAACGAGCAGTACTTC.

This clonotype was counted between two and nine times. This chain connects TRBV28 to TRBJ2-1; 12 bases are shared with TRBD2. CDR3 length: 18 amino acids. CDR1 is MDHEN and CDR2 is SYDVKM in the germline V gene. Losses at the gene ends were 8 bases for V and 0 bases for J; bases not matched to a gene: 11. The CDR3 spells CASETSGSRGSSYNEQFF. Written as DNA, the CDR3 is TGTGCCAGCGAGACTAGCGGGAGCAGGGGAAGCTCCTACAATGAGCAGTTCTTC.

The genes are TRBV7-3 and TRBJ2-1, with D unresolved. Trimming shortened V by 3 bases and J by 6 bases, and 9 bases separated the two germline ends. Germline V gene sequence: CDR1 SGHTA, CDR2 FQGTGA. CDR3 length: 13 residues. The CDR3 DNA is TGTGCCAGCAGCTTCGGTCATAGCAATGAGCAGTTCTTC. Translated: CASSFGHSNEQFF. Full variable domain (rest looked up from reference TRBV7-3 and TRBJ2-1): GAGVSQTPSNKVTEKGKYVELRCDPISGHTALYWYRQSLGQGPEFLIYFQGTGAADDSGLPNDRFFAVRPEGSVSTLKIQRTERGDSAVYLCASSFGHSNEQFFGPGTRLTVL.

This clonotype was counted a few times. This chain connects TRBV7-9 to TRBJ1-2, with D uncertain. Germline lookup yields CDR1 SEHNR and CDR2 FQNEAQ (reference sequence). This CDR3 comprises 15 residues. V was trimmed by 2 bases and J by 0 bases, leaving 10 bases between them. The CDR3 loop is CASSLSEGSNYGYTF. CDR3 nucleotide sequence: TGTGCCAGCAGCTTAAGTGAAGGATCTAACTATGGCTACACCTTC.

This clonotype was observed a single time. This may be a read error, as it is one base from a much larger clone. The CDR3 protein is CASSLGGWGGYNEQFF. The CDR3 DNA is TGTGCCAGCAGCTTAGGGGGCTGGGGGGGTTACAATGAGCAGTTCTTC. This chain links TRBV11-2 with TRBJ2-1, with 7 bases that match TRBD2. The V segment lost 1 base and the J segment 4 bases; nucleotides outside the gene matches: 7. Germline V gene sequence: CDR1 SGHAT, CDR2 FQNNGV. The CDR3 covers 16 residues.

In this sample, this clonotype turned up once. The chain employs TRBV6-2 or TRBV6-3 and TRBJ2-7, with 8 bases lining up with TRBD1. From germline, CDR1 is MNHEY and CDR2 SVGEGT. Losses at the gene ends were 5 bases for V and 1 base for J; bases not matched to a gene: 7. The CDR3 length is 15 residues. This CDR3 reads CASSRGTGGSYEQYF. The CDR3 region has the DNA TGTGCCAGCAGTCGCGGGACAGGTGGGTCCTACGAGCAGTACTTC.

Remarks on this clonotype: A junction boundary mismatches the germline segment, possibly from a read error. The CDR3 region has the DNA TGTACCAGCAGTCCTTACAGGGGAGACTATGGCTACACCTTC. Amino acids: CTSSPYRGDYGYTF. This chain connects TRBV27 to TRBJ1-2; 7 nucleotides agree with TRBD1. This CDR3 has 14 residues. Germline V gene lookup returns CDR1 MNHEY and CDR2 SMNVEV (reference sequence).

The rearrangement links TRBV7-6 to TRBJ2-2; no reliable D call. Deletions cut 5 bases from V and 0 bases from J, with 19 bases between. This CDR3 region has 18 residues. Germline V gene lookup returns CDR1 SGHVS and CDR2 FNYEAQ. CDR3 sequence: CASSVRPLANANTGELFF. Written as DNA, the CDR3 is TGTGCCAGCAGCGTCCGACCCCTCGCTAACGCGAACACCGGGGAGCTGTTTTTT.

The chain uses TRBV18 and TRBJ2-7; TRBD1 is a possible D gene (6 bases). V dropped 6 bases and J dropped 0 bases, with 15 bases sitting between them. Germline CDR1 is KGHSH and CDR2 is LQKENI. The CDR3 consists of 15 residues. DNA for the CDR3: TGTGCCAGCTCCCCCCCGCTGGACAGCTCCTACGAGCAGTACTTC. Encoded protein: CASSPPLDSSYEQYF.

CDR3 bases: TGTGCCACCAGTGATATGACTAGCCTCAATGAGCAGTTCTTC. Translating it yields CATSDMTSLNEQFF. V and J are TRBV24-1 and TRBJ2-1; the match to TRBD2 covers 7 bases. The V segment lost 3 bases and the J segment 6 bases; nucleotides outside the gene matches: 4. Germline loops: CDR1 KGHDR, CDR2 SFDVKD. This CDR3 contains 14 residues.

This clonotype occurred a few times. The V call is TRBV27, the J call TRBJ1-4, with TRBD1 matching 7 bases. The CDR3 contains 15 residues. Looked up from germline, CDR1 is MNHEY and CDR2 is SMNVEV (reference sequence). With V trimmed by 6 bases and J by 5 bases, 9 bases remained unmatched. CDR3 bases: TGTGCCAGCAGCAAAACAGGGGCGAGAAATGAAAAACTGTTTTTT. Translating it yields CASSKTGARNEKLFF.

As regards this clonotype: Since a much larger clone is just one base distant, this may be a read error. V usage is TRBV19 and J usage is TRBJ1-1; tentatively, D is TRBD1 (5 bases). Germline V CDR1 and CDR2: LNHDA, SQIVND (reference sequence). V lost 7 bases to trimming and J lost 5 bases, with 17 bases between them. The CDR3 runs to 14 residues. CDR3 coding DNA: TGTGCCAGTACAGCAGGGATGAGGAAAACTGAAGCTTTCTTT. Its protein product is CASTAGMRKTEAFF.

This clonotype occurred a few times. This chain links TRBV5-1 with TRBJ2-7; 9 bases match TRBD2. The V gene end was trimmed by 5 bases and the J gene end by 0 bases; junction bases not matched to a gene: 9. The germline gives CDR1 SGHRS, CDR2 YFSETQ. This CDR3 comprises 16 residues. Here the CDR3 DNA reads TGCGCCAGCAGTGTCCCTAGCGGGACTCTCTCCTACGAGCAGTACTTC. Encoded protein: CASSVPSGTLSYEQYF.

This clonotype was detected only once. The chain carries TRBV27 and TRBJ1-6; D possibly corresponds to TRBD1 (5 bases). CDR1 and CDR2 (germline): MNHEY, SMNVEV (reference sequence). The V and J ends lost 4 bases and 5 bases respectively, with 12 bases between them. CDR3 size: 15 residues. CDR3 DNA: TGTGCCAGCAGTTACCGGGGCCGTCATAATTCACCCCTCCACTTT. Amino acids: CASSYRGRHNSPLHF.

This clonotype was recorded many times. This sequence joins TRBV28 and TRBJ2-7; 7 bases are a match to TRBD2. The length of the CDR3 is 14 residues. Germline V gene data show CDR1 as MDHEN and CDR2 as SYDVKM. J was trimmed by 5 bases and V by 3 bases; bases with no gene match: 7. CDR3 DNA sequence: TGTGCCAGCAGTTTTGGGGGGGAGTCCGACGAGCAGTACTTC. Translation: CASSFGGESDEQYF.